The 21 T cell receptor beta chains below all came from one sample that was sequenced in a study of Graves' ophthalmopathy and Graves' hyperthyroidism. Amplification targeted the TCR beta CDR3 regions, with RNA transcripts as the source material. In the first round, RT-PCR was carried out with HTBI primers, and a multiplex PCR formed the second round. TCRdb analysed the multiplex PCR reads with MiXCR anew, one entry per CDR3 protein. The data show 200,000 to 300,000 distinct CDR3 sequences, approximately 42% seen once. The sequenced sample consisted of peripheral blood. These receptors were taken from an adult man with Graves' ophthalmopathy.

In its sample, this clonotype was seen a few times. V usage is TRBV7-6 and J usage is TRBJ1-1; tentative D call: TRBD1 (6 bases). This CDR3 is built from 16 residues. Germline CDR1 SGHVS, CDR2 FNYEAQ. Trimming took 5 bases from V and 6 from J, leaving 22 bases between them. The CDR3 coding sequence is TGTGCCAGCAGCAACCGATTCCGGGACACTGAACCTGAAGCTTTCTTT. Protein: CASSNRFRDTEPEAFF.

This clonotype was counted at least ten times. The chain combines TRBV7-3 with TRBJ2-5; 11 bases agree with TRBD2. Per germline, CDR1 SGHTA and CDR2 FQGTGA. Trimming cost V 5 bases and J 4 bases; bases outside gene matches: 3. This CDR3 region has 14 residues. CDR3 DNA: TGTGCCAGCAGCAGTAGCGGGGGGGGAGAGACCCAGTACTTC. Protein product: CASSSSGGGETQYF.

This clonotype was detected a few times. The chain joins TRBV7-9 to TRBJ1-2; D might be TRBD1 (5 bases). V lost 5 bases, J lost 6 bases, and 22 bases lay in between. This CDR3 has 16 amino acids. Germline V gives CDR1 SEHNR, CDR2 FQNEAQ (reference sequence). DNA of the CDR3: TGTGCCAGCAGCGAAACCCGTCGGGGGGTGAAGGATGGCTACACCTTC. Amino acid sequence: CASSETRRGVKDGYTF.

This clonotype was observed many times. This sequence joins TRBV24-1 and TRBJ2-2; 10 bases fit TRBD1. J lost 0 bases, V lost 6 bases, and 6 bases had no gene match. This CDR3 contains 17 residues. CDR1 and CDR2 (germline): KGHDR, SFDVKD. CDR3 protein: CATSLGQGRANTGELFF. In DNA form, the CDR3 reads TGTGCCACCAGTTTGGGACAGGGGAGAGCGAACACCGGGGAGCTGTTTTTT.

The chain recombines TRBV19 with TRBJ1-2; D is undetermined. The CDR3 runs 14 residues. Germline values: CDR1 LNHDA, CDR2 SQIVND (reference sequence). V was clipped by 0 bases and J by 2 bases, with 7 bases between them. The CDR3 sequence: CASSIDRRNYGYTF. The CDR3 DNA reads TGTGCCAGTAGTATAGACAGACGCAACTATGGCTACACCTTC.

V usage is TRBV20-1 and J usage is TRBJ1-5; TRBD1 agrees at 12 bases. V lost 6 bases, J lost 3 bases, and 6 bases stayed unmatched. The CDR3 contains 15 residues. Germline assignment: CDR1 DFQATT and CDR2 SNEGSKA (reference sequence). The CDR3 DNA reads as TGCAGTGCAACGGGACAGGGGGCCCACAATCAGCCCCAGCATTTT. Translating it yields CSATGQGAHNQPQHF.

V usage is TRBV15 and J usage is TRBJ2-5, with D maybe TRBD2 (6 bases). This CDR3 has 15 residues. V dropped 1 base and J dropped 0 bases, with 9 bases sitting between them. Germline-derived CDR1 and CDR2 are LNHNV and YYDKDF (reference sequence). The CDR3 DNA reads TGTGCCACCAGCAGAGTCCTAGCGAACCAAGAGACCCAGTACTTC. Its translation is CATSRVLANQETQYF.

Notes on this clonotype: One junction end disagrees with the germline gene, perhaps due to a read error. The chain carries TRBV10-3 and TRBJ2-7; TRBD2 is a possible D gene (5 bases). CDR1 is ENHRY and CDR2 is SYGVKD in the germline V gene. This CDR3 comprises 16 residues. The CDR3 region has the DNA TGTGCCAGCAGTGAACGTCCCCCGGGGTCTCTATACGAGCAGTACTTC. As protein: CASSERPPGSLYEQYF.

The chain recombines TRBV2 with TRBJ2-7; 12 bases match TRBD2. The CDR3 loop spans 17 amino acids. V was pared by 3 bases and J by 0 bases, with 6 bases of the junction left unmatched. Germline V gene data show CDR1 as SNHLY and CDR2 as FYNNEI. CDR3 protein: CASSEPVTSGSSYEQYF. In DNA form, the CDR3 reads TGTGCCAGCAGTGAGCCCGTGACTAGCGGGAGCTCCTACGAGCAGTACTTC.

Concerning this clonotype: One end of the junction varies from germline; a read error may be responsible. This rearrangement joins TRBV29-1 to TRBJ1-2; tentative D call: TRBD1 (5 bases). There are 14 residues in the CDR3. The germline CDR1 and CDR2 sequences are SQVTM and ANQGSEA. CDR3 amino acids: CSVETAGNLYGYIF. As DNA, the CDR3 is TGCAGCGTTGAAACGGCAGGGAATCTCTATGGCTACATCTTC.

This clonotype came up a few times. This chain connects TRBV3-1 to TRBJ1-5; D is unclear. Germline assignment: CDR1 LGHDT and CDR2 YNNKEL (reference sequence). V lost 0 bases and J 3 bases, leaving 6 bases between the germline ends. This CDR3 spans 14 amino acids. This CDR3 is CASSQDNNNQPQHF. In DNA form, the CDR3 reads TGTGCCAGCAGCCAAGACAACAACAATCAGCCCCAGCATTTT.

The V call is TRBV5-1, the J call TRBJ1-6, with TRBD1 identical over 11 bases. The trim removed 3 bases at V and 13 bases at J, leaving 6 bases unmatched. The CDR3 totals 14 residues. The germline V gene encodes CDR1 SGHRS and CDR2 YFSETQ. The CDR3 sequence is CASSSDRGRAPLHF. CDR3 coding DNA: TGCGCCAGCAGCTCGGACAGGGGGCGGGCCCCCCTCCACTTT.

The rearrangement joins TRBV20-1 to TRBJ1-4, with D perhaps matching TRBD1 (5 bases). V was cut by 4 bases and J by 7 bases, with 16 bases left in between. CDR3 length: 14 amino acids. CDR1 and CDR2 (germline): DFQATT, SNEGSKA (reference sequence). CDR3: CSATDAVTGEKLFF. The CDR3 DNA reads as TGCAGTGCTACCGACGCGGTCACAGGTGAAAAACTGTTTTTT.

CDR3 sequence (DNA): TGTGCCACCAGTAGGCGCGGGAAGAACACCGGGGAGCTGTTTTTT. Protein: CATSRRGKNTGELFF. This chain uses TRBV24-1 with TRBJ2-2; possible D gene TRBD2, 6 bases. This CDR3 has 15 amino acids. Germline CDR1 KGHDR, CDR2 SFDVKD. V dropped 6 bases and J dropped 1 base, with 11 bases sitting between them.

This clonotype was detected only a few times. This chain links TRBV19 with TRBJ2-6, with D uncertain. Trimming took off 6 bases at V and 0 bases at J, with 12 bases between the two ends. Germline V gene lookup returns CDR1 LNHDA and CDR2 SQIVND (reference sequence). The CDR3 is 16 amino acids. The CDR3 DNA is TGTGCCAGTAGGGGTTTTCTATCCTCTGGGGCCAACGTCCTGACTTTC. Its translation is CASRGFLSSGANVLTF.

The chain combines TRBV4-1 with TRBJ1-2; D uncertain. The germline CDR1 and CDR2 sequences are MGHRA and YSYEKL. The ends were cut back, 2 bases at V and 1 base at J, with 8 bases in the middle. The CDR3 length is 14 residues. The CDR3 DNA reads TGCGCCAGCAGCCAATTGGGCAGTAACTATGGCTACACCTTC. This translates into CASSQLGSNYGYTF.

This clonotype has just a few counts. This rearrangement joins TRBV9 to TRBJ2-5; the D is unclear. CDR3 length equals 15 residues. CDR1 is SGDLS, CDR2 YYNGEE, per germline. Trimming left V 0 bases short and J 9 bases short, with 18 bases between. The CDR3: CASSVGGAGVGAQYF. The CDR3 DNA reads TGTGCCAGCAGCGTAGGAGGTGCAGGCGTAGGCGCCCAGTACTTC.

Regarding this clonotype: It is likely a read error, because the conserved phenylalanine at the end of the CDR3 is missing. It is unclear where the CDR3 begins or ends on the DNA, so no DNA is shown, and the CDR3 is as TCRdb lists it. The chain recombines TRBV10-2 with TRBJ2-5. 9 amino acids form the CDR3, both terminal residues included. Germline V gene lookup returns CDR1 WSHSY and CDR2 SAAADI. The CDR3 reads CASSESQLT.

V is TRBV19 and J is TRBJ1-6, with 10 bases matching TRBD1. The CDR3 consists of 16 residues. Losses at the gene ends were 5 bases for V and 8 bases for J; bases not matched to a gene: 9. CDR1 and CDR2 (germline): LNHDA, SQIVND (reference sequence). CDR3 sequence (DNA): TGTGCCAGTAGTCCAAGGACAGGGGGAAGGGATTCACCCCTCCACTTT. Protein sequence: CASSPRTGGRDSPLHF. Using reference TRBV19 and TRBJ1-6 for the parts outside the CDR3, the full variable domain is DGGITQSPKYLFRKEGQNVTLSCEQNLNHDAMYWYRQDPGQGLRLIYYSQIVNDFQKGDIAEGYSVSREKKESFPLTVTSAQKNPTAFYLCASSPRTGGRDSPLHFGNGTRLTVT.

The chain joins TRBV7-9 to TRBJ2-5; TRBD2 matches 12 bases. V trimming: 2 bases; J trimming: 4 bases; junction bases outside the gene matches: 8. Germline V gives CDR1 SEHNR, CDR2 FQNEAQ (reference sequence). The CDR3 is 17 residues long. The CDR3 bases are TGTGCCAGCAGCTTACGGTTTACTAGCGGGGGGAGAGAGACCCAGTACTTC. Protein sequence: CASSLRFTSGGRETQYF.

This chain uses TRBV19 with TRBJ1-1; D remains ambiguous. V lost 2 bases to trimming and J lost 12 bases, with 13 bases between them. The CDR3 covers 12 residues. Germline lookup yields CDR1 LNHDA and CDR2 SQIVND (reference sequence). CDR3 sequence reads: CASSISGRETFF. The CDR3 region has the DNA TGTGCCAGTAGTATATCCGGACGGGAAACTTTCTTT.